The 8 T cell receptor beta chains below come from one sample, sequenced in a study of neurological immune-mediated disorders. TCRdb re-called the 5' RACE reads with MiXCR, one entry per CDR3 protein. This sample has 55,000 to 70,000 distinct CDR3 sequences, with more than 4% found just once. Sequenced material: PBMCs. These receptors originate from a woman aged 45-65 years with multiple sclerosis.

This clonotype was recorded many times. The rearrangement joins TRBV5-6 to TRBJ1-2; 7 bases fit TRBD1. After removal of 3 bases from V and 5 bases from J, the junction contained 7 bases not matched to a gene. The CDR3 totals 14 residues. CDR1 and CDR2 (germline): SGHDT, YYEEEE. In DNA form, the CDR3 reads TGTGCCAGCAGCTCCGGACAGGCCCCTTATGGCTACACCTTC. Translation: CASSSGQAPYGYTF.

This clonotype has at least ten counts. At one end the junction does not follow the germline gene, possibly because of a read error. This chain links TRBV13 with TRBJ1-6; tentatively, D is TRBD1 (5 bases). CDR1 and CDR2 from the germline V gene are PRHDT and FYEKMQ (reference sequence). The CDR3 is 12 residues long. The CDR3, as DNA: TGTGCCAGCAGCCAGGGAGGTTCACCCCTCAACTTT. Its translation is CASSQGGSPLNF.

Ten or more counts support this clonotype. The chain recombines TRBV10-3 with TRBJ1-5; D is uncertain. The V gene lost 0 bases and the J gene lost 0 bases, with 3 bases spanning the gap. Germline loops: CDR1 ENHRY, CDR2 SYGVKD. The CDR3 consists of 14 residues. The CDR3 region has the DNA TGTGCCATCAGTGAGTCGACTAGCAATCAGCCCCAGCATTTT. It translates to CAISESTSNQPQHF.

This clonotype has a count of ten or more. The rearrangement joins TRBV6-5 to TRBJ2-2; no definite D call. Trimming took off 8 bases at V and 1 base at J, with 11 bases between the two ends. Per germline, CDR1 MNHEY and CDR2 SVGAGI. This CDR3 has 14 residues. DNA of the CDR3: TGTGCCAGCTCTCTACTCTTGAACACCGGGGAGCTGTTTTTT. It is translated as CASSLLLNTGELFF.

Ten or more counts support this clonotype. The J gene is TRBJ2-7, the V gene TRBV3-1; weak D call: TRBD1 (6 bases). Per germline, CDR1 LGHDT and CDR2 YNNKEL (reference sequence). There are 15 residues in the CDR3. The V and J ends lost 7 bases and 1 base respectively, with 17 bases between them. The CDR3 DNA sequence: TGTGCCAGCACCCAGGGGTGGGATATGTCCTACGAGCAGTACTTC. This gives the protein CASTQGWDMSYEQYF.

Ten or more counts support this clonotype. The CDR3 loop reads CASSPTGPAYGYTF. The CDR3 coding sequence is TGCGCCAGCAGCCCAACCGGCCCAGCCTATGGCTACACCTTC. V usage is TRBV4-1 and J usage is TRBJ1-2; no clear D gene. Germline V gene lookup returns CDR1 MGHRA and CDR2 YSYEKL. This CDR3 has 14 residues. Deletions cut 4 bases from V and 4 bases from J, with 13 bases between.

The sample holds many counts of this clonotype. CDR3 DNA: TGCGCCAGCAGCTCTTACCCGGGACAGGGCATAATTGGCTACACCTTC. This encodes CASSSYPGQGIIGYTF. The chain uses TRBV5-1 and TRBJ1-2; 9 bases are a match to TRBD1. There are 16 residues in the CDR3. Germline V lookup: CDR1 SGHRS, CDR2 YFSETQ. With 3 bases clipped from V and 7 bases from J, the junction kept 13 bases outside the gene matches.

This clonotype was counted at least ten times. This sequence joins TRBV29-1 and TRBJ2-2; D possibly corresponds to TRBD2 (7 bases). Trimming removed 4 bases from V and 3 bases from J, with 12 bases in between. This CDR3 comprises 14 residues. Germline loops: CDR1 SQVTM, CDR2 ANQGSEA. The CDR3 here is CSVVRGGDTGELFF. CDR3 sequence (DNA): TGCAGCGTTGTTAGAGGGGGGGACACCGGGGAGCTGTTTTTT.